The 26 T cell receptor beta chains below come from one sample, sequenced in a study of blood T cell repertoires in COVID-19. The repertoire was sequenced with immunoSEQ multiplex PCR; TCRdb's copy has only in-frame clones and lacks some. This sample carries about 310,000 clones, roughly nine tenths of them seen once, and the ten largest clones take about 5.2%. The sequencing sample was made of PBMCs or T cells enriched from blood (not recorded which). These receptors came from a man aged 60 to 75 who had recovered from COVID-19.

This chain connects TRBV10-1 to TRBJ2-7; D unresolved. Germline V gives CDR1 WNHNN, CDR2 SYGVQD (reference sequence). The germline V and J ends were trimmed by 0 bases and 8 bases, with 17 bases remaining between them. The CDR3 has 15 residues. In DNA, the CDR3 is TGCGCCAGCAGTGAGTCAAGAACCGGCGGTTTGAAGCAGTACTTC. It translates to CASSESRTGGLKQYF.

This chain links TRBV27 with TRBJ1-1, with D perhaps TRBD1 (5 bases). V was shortened by 5 bases and J by 8 bases, with 18 bases between the two germline ends. The CDR3 contains 14 residues. The V gene's germline CDR1 is MNHEY and CDR2 SMNVEV (reference sequence). CDR3 DNA: TGTGCCAGCAGTAAGGTGATTTGGGGCCCCGAAGCTTTCTTT. It specifies CASSKVIWGPEAFF.

This chain joins TRBV5-6 and TRBJ2-3; 8 bases are a match to TRBD1. There are 15 residues in the CDR3. The germline V gene encodes CDR1 SGHDT and CDR2 YYEEEE. The V gene end was trimmed by 4 bases and the J gene end by 2 bases; junction bases not matched to a gene: 6. This chain's CDR3 is CASSPGTGFTDTQYF. The CDR3 nucleotides are TGTGCCAGCAGCCCAGGGACAGGCTTCACAGATACGCAGTATTTT.

This clone was recorded only once. CDR3 in DNA: TGTGCCAGTAAGCGCCGGAGGGGGGAGGGGAACACTGAAGCTTTCTTT. Translation gives CASKRRRGEGNTEAFF. The chain employs TRBV19 and TRBJ1-1; D is possibly TRBD1 (6 bases). Trimming pared 7 bases from V and 1 base from J, leaving 19 bases between. The germline CDR1 and CDR2 sequences are LNHDA and SQIVND (reference sequence). The CDR3 runs 16 residues.

The genes are TRBV6-2 or TRBV6-3 and TRBJ2-3; 8 bases fit TRBD1. V trimming: 5 bases; J trimming: 5 bases; junction bases outside the gene matches: 18. Germline loops: CDR1 MNHEY, CDR2 SVGEGT. This CDR3 comprises 18 residues. CDR3 in DNA: TGTGCCAGCAGTCCGCCATGGGGGCAGGGGGCGCGAGGAGATACGCAGTATTTT. It yields the protein CASSPPWGQGARGDTQYF.

The V call is TRBV7-2, the J call TRBJ2-1; 9 bases align to TRBD1. The germline CDR1 and CDR2 sequences are SGHTA and FQGNSA. CDR3 length: 15 amino acids. The V segment lost 9 bases and the J segment 2 bases; nucleotides outside the gene matches: 8. The CDR3 bases are TGTGCCAGTATACCACAGGGGGCAGCCTACAATGAGCAGTTCTTC. Translation: CASIPQGAAYNEQFF.

The DNA for the CDR3 is TGTGCCAGCAGCCAAGCCGGAGCGAACACCGGGGAGCTGTTTTTT. The encoded protein is CASSQAGANTGELFF. This chain joins TRBV3-1 (or the pseudogene TRBV3-2) and TRBJ2-2; D not certain. Trimming cost V 1 base and J 0 bases, with 6 bases left between them. Looked up from germline, CDR1 is LGHDT and CDR2 is YNNKEL (reference sequence). This CDR3 region has 15 residues.

This chain connects TRBV4-1 to TRBJ1-1, with TRBD1 identical over 11 bases. Germline lookup yields CDR1 MGHRA and CDR2 YSYEKL. With V trimmed by 4 bases and J by 0 bases, 10 bases remained unmatched. The CDR3 contains 18 residues. As DNA, the CDR3 is TGCGCCAGCAGCCGAGGACAGGGGGCAACGACTATGAACACTGAAGCTTTCTTT. Encoded protein: CASSRGQGATTMNTEAFF.

About this clone itself: One end of the junction varies from germline; a read error may be responsible. V usage is TRBV6-2 or TRBV6-3 and J usage is TRBJ2-3; TRBD1 might be the D (6 bases). The CDR3 extends over 12 amino acids. Germline assignment: CDR1 MNHEY and CDR2 SVGEGT. The CDR3 bases are TGTGCCAGCAGTAAGACGACAGGTACGCAGTATTTT. Translation gives CASSKTTGTQYF.

The chain carries TRBV28 and TRBJ1-2, with unresolved D. Trimming pared 4 bases from V and 4 bases from J, leaving 10 bases between. CDR3 length: 13 amino acids. Looked up from germline, CDR1 is MDHEN and CDR2 is SYDVKM. The CDR3 nucleotides read TGTGCCAGCAGTTCCCCTCCCCGCTATGGCTACACCTTC. It translates to CASSSPPRYGYTF.

This clone was detected only a few times. The chain couples TRBV5-5 to TRBJ2-3; 11 positions match TRBD2. The CDR3 sequence is 15 residues long. V was clipped by 5 bases and J by 2 bases; unmatched bases: 4. Germline loops: CDR1 SGHKS, CDR2 YYEKEE (reference sequence). In nucleotides, the CDR3 is TGTGCCAGCAGGACGGGACTAGCGGTCACAGATACGCAGTATTTT. Amino acid sequence: CASRTGLAVTDTQYF.

This chain connects TRBV10-3 to TRBJ2-7, with D possibly TRBD1 on 6 matching bases. Germline V gene sequence: CDR1 ENHRY, CDR2 SYGVKD. The germline V and J ends were trimmed by 2 bases and 2 bases, with 16 bases remaining between them. This CDR3 is built from 16 residues. CDR3 nucleotides: TGTGCCATCAGTGAGAGAGACAGGCTTAACCCCTACGAGCAGTACTTC. It encodes CAISERDRLNPYEQYF.

This rearrangement joins TRBV6-6 to TRBJ2-1, with D possibly TRBD2 on 6 matching bases. CDR1 and CDR2 (germline): MNHNY, SVGAGI (reference sequence). This CDR3 comprises 14 residues. V gave up 5 bases and J gave up 7 bases, with 15 bases separating them. CDR3 protein: CASSRFGSENEQFF. As DNA, the CDR3 is TGTGCCAGCAGTAGGTTCGGGAGCGAGAATGAGCAGTTCTTC.

The chain uses TRBV5-6 and TRBJ2-5, with 10 bases matching TRBD2. Germline CDR1 reads SGHDT; CDR2 reads YYEEEE. The CDR3 sequence is 16 residues long. Trimming cost V 0 bases and J 5 bases; bases outside gene matches: 7. This CDR3 reads CASSLAPSGSRETQYF. DNA for the CDR3: TGTGCCAGCAGCTTGGCCCCTAGCGGGAGCCGGGAGACCCAGTACTTC.

J is TRBJ2-7 and V is TRBV6-5, with a weak D call TRBD1 (5 bases). Germline CDR1 is MNHEY and CDR2 is SVGAGI. V shed 7 bases and J shed 2 bases, with 12 bases lying between them. This CDR3 region has 13 residues. Here the CDR3 DNA reads TGTGCCAGCATTTTTGACAGTGCCTACGAGCAGTACTTC. Its translation is CASIFDSAYEQYF.

The rearrangement links TRBV25-1 to TRBJ2-7; 7 bases agree with TRBD1. Germline V gene lookup returns CDR1 MGHDK and CDR2 SYGVNS. V shed 6 bases, J shed 7 bases, and the junction held 12 bases outside the gene matches. The length of the CDR3 is 14 residues. CDR3 in DNA: TGTGCCAGCAGCTTGGGACAGCTCCCTAGGGAGCAGTACTTC. Translation gives CASSLGQLPREQYF.

The rearrangement joins TRBV9 to TRBJ2-1, with a possible D match to TRBD1 (5 bases). The CDR3 spans 15 residues. Trimming removed 3 bases at V and 0 bases at J, with 10 bases between. The germline V gene encodes CDR1 SGDLS and CDR2 YYNGEE. The CDR3 nucleotides read TGTGCCAGCAGCGCGACAGCTAGCTCCTACAATGAGCAGTTCTTC. This codes for CASSATASSYNEQFF.

The chain couples TRBV7-9 to TRBJ2-2; 13 nucleotides match TRBD2. The CDR3 extends over 15 amino acids. Germline loops: CDR1 SEHNR, CDR2 FQNEAQ (reference sequence). With V trimmed by 4 bases and J by 6 bases, 2 bases remained unmatched. The CDR3 bases are TGTGCCAGCAGCTGGACTAGCGGGAGTTCCGGGGAGCTGTTTTTT. This sequence encodes CASSWTSGSSGELFF.

The V and J genes are TRBV2 and TRBJ2-3; D perhaps matches TRBD2 (7 bases). This CDR3 is built from 15 residues. V dropped 5 bases and J dropped 3 bases, with 15 bases sitting between them. Germline V gene lookup returns CDR1 SNHLY and CDR2 FYNNEI. CDR3 protein: CASSRSGGATDTQYF. The CDR3 bases are TGTGCCAGCAGTCGTTCGGGGGGCGCGACAGATACGCAGTATTTT.

The rearrangement uses TRBV24-1 and TRBJ2-5; 13 bases align to TRBD2. After removal of 3 bases from V and 3 bases from J, the junction contained 12 bases not matched to a gene. CDR3 length: 19 residues. The germline V gene encodes CDR1 KGHDR and CDR2 SFDVKD. DNA of the CDR3: TGTGCCACCAGTGATCCTACCGTACTAGCGGGAGGGGACGAAGAGACCCAGTACTTC. Encoded protein: CATSDPTVLAGGDEETQYF.

The CDR3 DNA is TGTGCCAGCAGCCCCCGGGACAGGGGTAATTCACCCCTCCACTTT. Translation: CASSPRDRGNSPLHF. The chain uses TRBV5-4 and TRBJ1-6; 10 bases are a match to TRBD1. The CDR3 totals 15 residues. After removal of 4 bases from V and 6 bases from J, the junction contained 4 bases not matched to a gene. Germline V lookup: CDR1 SGHNT, CDR2 YYREEE (reference sequence).

The chain has TRBV5-1 and TRBJ2-1; the D gene is possibly TRBD1 (7 bases). Germline CDR1 is SGHRS and CDR2 is YFSETQ. Trimming left V 0 bases short and J 4 bases short, with 17 bases between. The length of the CDR3 is 17 residues. This chain's CDR3 is CASSLGPRGAMYNEQFF. The DNA for the CDR3 is TGCGCCAGCAGCTTGGGTCCCAGGGGGGCGATGTACAATGAGCAGTTCTTC.

V usage is TRBV28 and J usage is TRBJ2-5; tentative D call: TRBD2 (5 bases). Trimming pared 3 bases from V and 9 bases from J, leaving 17 bases between. The germline V gene has CDR1 MDHEN and CDR2 SYDVKM. This CDR3 contains 14 residues. CDR3 bases: TGTGCCAGCAGTTTGAGGGCACCAGAGGTGCCCCAGTACTTC. The encoded protein is CASSLRAPEVPQYF.

V usage is TRBV19 and J usage is TRBJ2-7; 7 bases match TRBD2. The V gene end was trimmed by 1 base and the J gene end by 6 bases; junction bases not matched to a gene: 9. Germline loops: CDR1 LNHDA, CDR2 SQIVND (reference sequence). The CDR3 spans 15 residues. The CDR3 loop is CASSIGGRADLEQYF. The CDR3 coding sequence is TGTGCCAGTAGTATAGGAGGGAGGGCCGATCTCGAGCAGTACTTC.

The genes are TRBV7-2 and TRBJ1-4; D is uncertain. V was shortened by 1 base and J by 0 bases, with 12 bases between the two germline ends. CDR1 SGHTA and CDR2 FQGNSA come from the germline V gene. The CDR3 contains 17 residues. In nucleotides, the CDR3 is TGTGCCAGCAGCTTAGTCCAGTCTTTTGCAACTAATGAAAAACTGTTTTTT. Translating gives CASSLVQSFATNEKLFF.

This chain's CDR3 is CASSEDSKETQYF. In DNA form, the CDR3 reads TGCGCCAGCAGTGAAGACAGTAAAGAGACCCAGTACTTC. The genes are TRBV10-1 and TRBJ2-5; D possibly corresponds to TRBD1 (5 bases). This CDR3 is built from 13 residues. V was trimmed by 3 bases and J by 3 bases, leaving 8 bases between them. CDR1 WNHNN and CDR2 SYGVQD come from the germline V gene (reference sequence).